Presented here are 4 T cell receptor beta chains from one specimen sequenced in a study of blood T cell repertoires in COVID-19. Assay used: immunoSEQ multiplex PCR; TCRdb lists only in-frame clones, some missing. The table has roughly 160,000 clones, roughly 86% seen once. Sequencing was done on a sample of peripheral blood. Receptor source: a man aged 50 or older with active or convalescent COVID-19.

The chain couples TRBV5-8 to TRBJ2-3, with 8 bases lining up with TRBD2. Germline V CDR1 and CDR2: SGHTS, YDEGEE. This CDR3 is built from 15 residues. The junction had 3 bases not matched to a gene; V was cut back by 3 bases and J by 0 bases. For the CDR3, the DNA is TGTGCCAGCAGCTCGGGAGGGAGTAGCACAGATACGCAGTATTTT. This sequence encodes CASSSGGSSTDTQYF.

The V call is TRBV3-1 (or the pseudogene TRBV3-2), the J call TRBJ1-5, with TRBD1 as a possible D gene (5 bases). V was pared by 3 bases and J by 0 bases, with 9 bases between. The CDR3 consists of 15 residues. Per germline, CDR1 LGHDT and CDR2 YNNKEL (reference sequence). CDR3 nucleotide sequence: TGTGCCAGCAGCCAGGGGGGTAATAGCAATCAGCCCCAGCATTTT. Translating it yields CASSQGGNSNQPQHF.

J is TRBJ1-2 and V is TRBV5-1, with 7 bases that match TRBD1. The CDR3 has 15 residues. CDR1 is SGHRS and CDR2 is YFSETQ in the germline V gene. The J segment lost 5 bases and the V segment lost 7 bases, leaving 14 bases of the junction unmatched. CDR3: CASAPGQSISYGYTF. In nucleotides, the CDR3 is TGCGCCAGCGCCCCGGGACAGTCGATAAGTTATGGCTACACCTTC.

The gene calls are TRBV24-1 and TRBJ2-1; 9 positions match TRBD1. Germline CDR1 KGHDR, CDR2 SFDVKD. V was clipped by 2 bases and J by 5 bases; unmatched bases: 3. The length of the CDR3 is 15 residues. CDR3 bases: TGTGCCACCAGTGATTCGGGACAGGGTCACAATGAGCAGTTCTTC. It translates to CATSDSGQGHNEQFF.